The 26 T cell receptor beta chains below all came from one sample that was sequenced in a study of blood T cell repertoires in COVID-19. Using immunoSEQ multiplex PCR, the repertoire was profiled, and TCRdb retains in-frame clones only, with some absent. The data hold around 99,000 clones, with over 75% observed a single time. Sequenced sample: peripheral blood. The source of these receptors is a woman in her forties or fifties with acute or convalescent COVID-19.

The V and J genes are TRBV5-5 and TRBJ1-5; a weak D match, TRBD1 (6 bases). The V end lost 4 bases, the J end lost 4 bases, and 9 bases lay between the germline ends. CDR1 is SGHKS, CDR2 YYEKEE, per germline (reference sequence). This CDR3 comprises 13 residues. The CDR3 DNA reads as TGTGCCAGCAGCCGTACAGGGAATCAGCCCCAGCATTTT. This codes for CASSRTGNQPQHF.

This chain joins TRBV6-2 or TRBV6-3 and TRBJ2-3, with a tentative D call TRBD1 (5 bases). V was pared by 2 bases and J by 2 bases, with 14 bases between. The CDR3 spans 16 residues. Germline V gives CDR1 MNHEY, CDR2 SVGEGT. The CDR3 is CASSYGAATYTDTQYF. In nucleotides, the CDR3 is TGTGCCAGCAGTTACGGGGCAGCTACCTACACAGATACGCAGTATTTT.

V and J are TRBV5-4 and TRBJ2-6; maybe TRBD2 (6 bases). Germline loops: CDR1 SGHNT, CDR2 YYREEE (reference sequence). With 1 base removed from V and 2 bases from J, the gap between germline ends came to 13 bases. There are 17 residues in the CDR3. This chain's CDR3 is CASSLKEGEAGANVLTF. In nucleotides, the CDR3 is TGTGCCAGCAGCTTGAAGGAAGGGGAGGCTGGGGCCAACGTCCTGACTTTC. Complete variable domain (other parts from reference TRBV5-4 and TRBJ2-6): ETGVTQSPTHLIKTRGQQVTLRCSSQSGHNTVSWYQQALGQGPQFIFQYYREEENGRGNFPPRFSGLQFPNYSSELNVNALELDDSALYLCASSLKEGEAGANVLTFGAGSRLTVL.

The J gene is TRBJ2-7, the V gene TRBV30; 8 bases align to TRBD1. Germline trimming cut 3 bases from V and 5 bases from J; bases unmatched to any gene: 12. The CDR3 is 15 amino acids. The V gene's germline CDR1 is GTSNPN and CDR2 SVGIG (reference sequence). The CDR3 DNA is TGTGCCTGGAGGCGGAGGCAGGGGGCACAAGACGAGCAGTACTTC. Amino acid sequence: CAWRRRQGAQDEQYF.

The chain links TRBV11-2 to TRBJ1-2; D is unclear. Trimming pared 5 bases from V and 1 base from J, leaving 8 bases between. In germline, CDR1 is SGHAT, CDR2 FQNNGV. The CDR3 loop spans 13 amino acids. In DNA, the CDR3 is TGTGCCAGCAGCCTGACTATTAACTATGGCTACACCTTC. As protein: CASSLTINYGYTF. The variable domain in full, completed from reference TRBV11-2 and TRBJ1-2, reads EAGVAQSPRYKIIEKRQSVAFWCNPISGHATLYWYQQILGQGPKLLIQFQNNGVVDDSQLPKDRFSAERLKGVDSTLKIQPAKLEDSAVYLCASSLTINYGYTFGSGTRLTVV.

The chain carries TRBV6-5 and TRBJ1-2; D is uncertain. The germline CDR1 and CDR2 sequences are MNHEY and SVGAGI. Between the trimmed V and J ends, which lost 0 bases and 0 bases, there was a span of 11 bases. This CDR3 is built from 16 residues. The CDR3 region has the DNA TGTGCCAGCAGTTACTCGACGGGAGGGACTAACTATGGCTACACCTTC. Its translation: CASSYSTGGTNYGYTF.

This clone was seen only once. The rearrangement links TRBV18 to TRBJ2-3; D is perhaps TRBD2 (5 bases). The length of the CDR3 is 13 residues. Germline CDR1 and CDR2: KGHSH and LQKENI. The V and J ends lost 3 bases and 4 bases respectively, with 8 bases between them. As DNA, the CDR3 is TGTGCCAGCTCACCGGGAGCGTCAGATACGCAGTATTTT. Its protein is CASSPGASDTQYF.

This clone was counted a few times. DNA for the CDR3: TGTGCCAGCAGTCGCCCCCCGGGACAGGGGGCGTTTGTTGGCGGTCAGCCCCAGCATTTT. This gives the protein CASSRPPGQGAFVGGQPQHF. The rearrangement uses TRBV21-1 and TRBJ1-5; TRBD1 is the table's D call, not checked against the DNA. TRBV21-1 is marked as a pseudogene. The CDR3 contains 20 residues.

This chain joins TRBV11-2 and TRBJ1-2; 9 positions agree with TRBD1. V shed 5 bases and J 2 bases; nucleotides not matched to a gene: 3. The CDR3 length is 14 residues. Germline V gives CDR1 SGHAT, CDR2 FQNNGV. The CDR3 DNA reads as TGTGCCAGCAGCGTCGGGACAGGGAACTATGGCTACACCTTC. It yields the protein CASSVGTGNYGYTF.

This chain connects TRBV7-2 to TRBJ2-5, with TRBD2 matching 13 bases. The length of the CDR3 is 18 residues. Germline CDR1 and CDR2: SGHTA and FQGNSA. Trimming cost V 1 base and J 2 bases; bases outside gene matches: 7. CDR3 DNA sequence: TGTGCCAGCAGCTTAGAGAGACTAGCGGGGGGACGGCAAGAGACCCAGTACTTC. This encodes CASSLERLAGGRQETQYF.

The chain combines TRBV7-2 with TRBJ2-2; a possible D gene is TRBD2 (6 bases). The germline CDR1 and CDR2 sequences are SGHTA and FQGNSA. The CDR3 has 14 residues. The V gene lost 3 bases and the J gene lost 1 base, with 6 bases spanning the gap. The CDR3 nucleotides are TGTGCCAGCAGCTTCGGGGGGAACACCGGGGAGCTGTTTTTT. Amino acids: CASSFGGNTGELFF.

CDR3 in amino acids: CASSYFQEQYF. The CDR3 DNA reads as TGTGCCAGCAGTTACTTCCAGGAGCAGTACTTC. The J gene is TRBJ2-7, the V gene TRBV6-6; D not certain. The CDR3 runs to 11 residues. Per germline, CDR1 MNHNY and CDR2 SVGAGI (reference sequence). Deletions cut 1 base from V and 7 bases from J, with 5 bases between.

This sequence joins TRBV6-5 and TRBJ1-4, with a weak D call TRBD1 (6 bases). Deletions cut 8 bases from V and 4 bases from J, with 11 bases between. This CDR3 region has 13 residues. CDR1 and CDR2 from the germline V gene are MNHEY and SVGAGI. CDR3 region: CASQQGNNEKLFF. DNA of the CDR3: TGTGCCAGCCAACAGGGAAATAATGAAAAACTGTTTTTT.

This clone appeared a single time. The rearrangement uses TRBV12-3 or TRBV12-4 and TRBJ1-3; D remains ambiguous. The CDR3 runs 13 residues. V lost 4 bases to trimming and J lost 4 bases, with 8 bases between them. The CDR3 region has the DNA TGTGCCAGCAGTTCCCAGGCGGGAAACACCATATATTTT. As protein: CASSSQAGNTIYF.

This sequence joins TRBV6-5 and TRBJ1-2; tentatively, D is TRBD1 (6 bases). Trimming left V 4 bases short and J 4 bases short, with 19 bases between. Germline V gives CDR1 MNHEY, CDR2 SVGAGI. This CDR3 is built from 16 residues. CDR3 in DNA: TGTGCCAGCAGTTTCGACAGGAGAGTAGAGTCCTATGGCTACACCTTC. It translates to CASSFDRRVESYGYTF.

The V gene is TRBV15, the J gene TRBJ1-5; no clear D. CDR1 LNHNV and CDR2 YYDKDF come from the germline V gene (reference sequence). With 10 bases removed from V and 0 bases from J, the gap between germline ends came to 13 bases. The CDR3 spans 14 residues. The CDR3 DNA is TGTGCCAGCGCGGTGACTAATAGCAATCAGCCCCAGCATTTT. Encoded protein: CASAVTNSNQPQHF.

The CDR3 sequence: CASSLEVGTDTQYF. CDR3 in DNA: TGTGCCAGCAGCTTGGAGGTGGGAACAGATACGCAGTATTTT. The chain couples TRBV7-6 to TRBJ2-3; possibly TRBD2 for D (5 bases). V was shortened by 3 bases and J by 3 bases, with 10 bases between the two germline ends. Germline V CDR1 and CDR2: SGHVS, FNYEAQ. The CDR3 loop spans 14 amino acids.

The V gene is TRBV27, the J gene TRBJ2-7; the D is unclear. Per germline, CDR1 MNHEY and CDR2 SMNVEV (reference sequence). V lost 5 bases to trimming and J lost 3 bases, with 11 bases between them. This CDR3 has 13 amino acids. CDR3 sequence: CASSPTPVYEQYF. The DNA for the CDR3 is TGTGCCAGCAGTCCAACACCCGTCTACGAGCAGTACTTC.

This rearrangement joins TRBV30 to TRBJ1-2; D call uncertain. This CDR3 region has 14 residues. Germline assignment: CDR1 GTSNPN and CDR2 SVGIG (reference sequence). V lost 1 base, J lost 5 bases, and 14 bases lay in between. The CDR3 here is CAWSGRTWWYGYTF. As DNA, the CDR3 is TGTGCCTGGAGTGGGAGGACTTGGTGGTATGGCTACACCTTC. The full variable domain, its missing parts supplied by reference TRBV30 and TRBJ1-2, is SQTIHQWPATLVQPVGSPLSLECTVEGTSNPNLYWYRQAAGRGLQLLFYSVGIGQISSEVPQNLSASRPQDRQFILSSKKLLLSDSGFYLCAWSGRTWWYGYTFGSGTRLTVV.

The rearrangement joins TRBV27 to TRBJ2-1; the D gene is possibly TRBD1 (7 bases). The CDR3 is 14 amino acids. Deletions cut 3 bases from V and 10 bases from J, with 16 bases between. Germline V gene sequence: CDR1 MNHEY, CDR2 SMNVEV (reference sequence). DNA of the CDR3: TGTGCCAGCAGTTTGGTCCAGGGGGGCCACGAGCAGTTCTTC. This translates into CASSLVQGGHEQFF.

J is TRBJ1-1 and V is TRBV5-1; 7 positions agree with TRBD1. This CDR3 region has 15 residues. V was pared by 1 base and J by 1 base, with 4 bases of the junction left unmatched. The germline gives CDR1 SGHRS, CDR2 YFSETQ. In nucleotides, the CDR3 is TGCGCCAGCAGCTTGATGAGGACAGGGAACACTGAAGCTTTCTTT. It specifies CASSLMRTGNTEAFF.

CDR3 region: CASGPGGSYNEQFF. The CDR3 DNA follows: TGTGCTAGTGGTCCGGGGGGATCCTACAATGAGCAGTTCTTC. The chain couples TRBV12-5 to TRBJ2-1, with 7 bases identical to TRBD2. Germline CDR1 LGHNT, CDR2 FRNRAP. V lost 5 bases to trimming and J lost 1 base; unmatched junction nucleotides: 2. The CDR3 is 14 residues long.

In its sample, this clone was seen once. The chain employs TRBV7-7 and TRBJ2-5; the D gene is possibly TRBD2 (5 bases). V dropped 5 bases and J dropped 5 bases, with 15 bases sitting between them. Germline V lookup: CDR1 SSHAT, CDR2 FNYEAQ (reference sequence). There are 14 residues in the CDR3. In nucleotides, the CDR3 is TGTGCCAGCAGCCCACCCGGGGTTCCGGAGACCCAGTACTTC. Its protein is CASSPPGVPETQYF.

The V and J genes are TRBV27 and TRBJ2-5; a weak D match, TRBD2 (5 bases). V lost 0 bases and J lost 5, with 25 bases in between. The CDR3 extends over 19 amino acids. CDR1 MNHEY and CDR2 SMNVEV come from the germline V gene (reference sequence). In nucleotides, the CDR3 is TGTGCCAGCAGTTTATCCCGGGTTAGCACAGAGGAGGATTGGGAGACCCAGTACTTC. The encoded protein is CASSLSRVSTEEDWETQYF.

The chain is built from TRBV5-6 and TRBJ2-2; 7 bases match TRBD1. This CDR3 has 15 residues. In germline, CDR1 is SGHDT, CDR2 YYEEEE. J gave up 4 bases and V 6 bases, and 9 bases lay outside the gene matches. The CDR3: CASTQRGTVTGELFF. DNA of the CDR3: TGTGCCAGCACTCAGAGGGGGACAGTCACCGGGGAGCTGTTTTTT.

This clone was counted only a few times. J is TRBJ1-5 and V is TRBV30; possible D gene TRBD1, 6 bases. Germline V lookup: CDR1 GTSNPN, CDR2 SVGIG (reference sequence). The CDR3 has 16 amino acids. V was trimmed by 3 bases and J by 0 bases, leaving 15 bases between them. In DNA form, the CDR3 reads TGTGCCTGGAGCGACCGGGGGGGCTTTAGCAATCAGCCCCAGCATTTT. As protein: CAWSDRGGFSNQPQHF.